This T cell receptor (beta chain) was sequenced for a study of blood T cell repertoires in COVID-19. Study-level information: Sources were T cells, B-cell-depleted T cells, or PBMCs; the material itself was cDNA or gDNA.

The V and J ends lost 4 bases and 0 bases, in that order; junction bases with no gene match: 5. The CDR3 spans 15 residues. Per germline, CDR1 SGHRS and CDR2 YFSETQ. Clones were read by immunoSEQ multiplex PCR, and TCRdb kept only the in-frame ones, dropping some. The table has about 200,000 clones, 85% seen once. This clone turned up a few times. The participants were between about 18 and 90 years old and came from about two dozen US areas. Self-reported history from a screening survey and questionnaire set each donor's cohort. Symptom resolution, clearance, or two negative PCRs marked the recovered donors of Cohort 3.

Sequenced material: PBMCs or T cells enriched from blood (not recorded which). The receptor was isolated from a man in his forties who had recovered from COVID-19. This rearrangement joins TRBV5-1 to TRBJ2-3, with TRBD2 identical over 7 bases. This CDR3 reads CASSHASGSTDTQYF. CDR3 bases: TGCGCCAGCAGCCACGCTAGCGGTAGCACAGATACGCAGTATTTT.